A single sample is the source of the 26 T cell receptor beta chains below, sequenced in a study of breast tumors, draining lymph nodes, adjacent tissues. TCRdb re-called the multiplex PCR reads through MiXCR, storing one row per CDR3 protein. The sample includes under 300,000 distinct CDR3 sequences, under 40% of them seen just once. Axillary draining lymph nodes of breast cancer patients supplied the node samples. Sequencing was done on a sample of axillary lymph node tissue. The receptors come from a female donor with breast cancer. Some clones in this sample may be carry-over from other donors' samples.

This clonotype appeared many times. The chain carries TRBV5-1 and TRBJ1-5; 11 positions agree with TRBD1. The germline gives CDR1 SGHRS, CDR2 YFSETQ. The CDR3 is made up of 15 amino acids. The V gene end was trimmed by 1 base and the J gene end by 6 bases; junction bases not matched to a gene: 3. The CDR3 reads CASSLSGTGGQPQHF. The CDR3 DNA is TGCGCCAGCAGCTTGAGTGGGACAGGGGGTCAGCCCCAGCATTTT.

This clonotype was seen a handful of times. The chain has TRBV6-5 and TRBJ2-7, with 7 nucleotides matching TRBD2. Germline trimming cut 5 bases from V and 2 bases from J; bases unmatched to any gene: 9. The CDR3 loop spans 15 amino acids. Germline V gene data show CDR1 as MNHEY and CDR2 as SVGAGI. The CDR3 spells CASSGLKRGTYEQYF. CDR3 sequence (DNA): TGTGCCAGCAGTGGTCTAAAGCGGGGTACCTACGAGCAGTACTTC.

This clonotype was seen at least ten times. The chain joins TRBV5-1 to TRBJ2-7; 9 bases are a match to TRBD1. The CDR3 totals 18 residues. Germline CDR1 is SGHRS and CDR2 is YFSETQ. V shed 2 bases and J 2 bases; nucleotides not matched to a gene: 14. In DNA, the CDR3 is TGCGCCAGCAGCTTAGGAGGATCCGACAGGGGGTTAACCTACGAGCAGTACTTC. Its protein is CASSLGGSDRGLTYEQYF.

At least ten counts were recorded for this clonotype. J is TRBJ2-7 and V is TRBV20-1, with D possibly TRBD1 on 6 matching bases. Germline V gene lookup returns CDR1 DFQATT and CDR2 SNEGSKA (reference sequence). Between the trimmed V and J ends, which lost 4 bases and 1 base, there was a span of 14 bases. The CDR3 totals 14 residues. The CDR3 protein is CSAKDRRGSYEQYF. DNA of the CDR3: TGCAGTGCTAAAGACAGAAGGGGGTCCTACGAGCAGTACTTC.

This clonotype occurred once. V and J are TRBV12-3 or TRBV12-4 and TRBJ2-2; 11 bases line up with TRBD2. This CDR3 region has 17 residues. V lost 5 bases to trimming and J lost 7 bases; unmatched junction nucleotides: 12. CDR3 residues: CASSTLAGGPYYGELFF. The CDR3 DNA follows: TGTGCCAGCAGTACTTTAGCGGGAGGGCCTTATTACGGGGAGCTGTTTTTT.

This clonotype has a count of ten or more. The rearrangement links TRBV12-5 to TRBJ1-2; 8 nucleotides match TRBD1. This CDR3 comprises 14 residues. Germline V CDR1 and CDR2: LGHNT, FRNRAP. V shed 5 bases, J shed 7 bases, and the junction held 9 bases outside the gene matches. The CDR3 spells CASGIRGQGTGYTF. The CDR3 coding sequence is TGTGCTAGTGGTATACGAGGACAGGGAACTGGCTACACCTTC.

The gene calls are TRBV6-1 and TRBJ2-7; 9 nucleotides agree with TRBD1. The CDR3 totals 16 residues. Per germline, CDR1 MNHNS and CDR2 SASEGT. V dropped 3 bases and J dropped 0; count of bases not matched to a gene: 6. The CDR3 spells CASSDKQGAGSYEQYF. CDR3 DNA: TGTGCCAGCAGTGACAAACAGGGGGCGGGCTCCTACGAGCAGTACTTC.

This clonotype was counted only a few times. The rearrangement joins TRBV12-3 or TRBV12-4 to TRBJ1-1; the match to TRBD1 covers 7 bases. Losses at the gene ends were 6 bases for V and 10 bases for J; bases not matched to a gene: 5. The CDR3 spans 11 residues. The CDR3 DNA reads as TGTGCCAGCAGCGTGACAGGGCGAGCTTTCTTT. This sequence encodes CASSVTGRAFF.

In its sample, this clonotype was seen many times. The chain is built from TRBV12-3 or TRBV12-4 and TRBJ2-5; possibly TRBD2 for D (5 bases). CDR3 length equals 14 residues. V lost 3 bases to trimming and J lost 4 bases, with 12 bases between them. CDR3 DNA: TGTGCCAGCAGTTTGGTGTATGGGAGAGAGACCCAGTACTTC. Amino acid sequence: CASSLVYGRETQYF.

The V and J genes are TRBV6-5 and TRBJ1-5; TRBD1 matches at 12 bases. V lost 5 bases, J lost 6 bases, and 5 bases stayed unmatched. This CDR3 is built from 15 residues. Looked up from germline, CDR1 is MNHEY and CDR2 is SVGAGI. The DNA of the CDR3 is TGTGCCAGCAGTCAGGGACAGGGGGCGGTTCAGCCCCAGCATTTT. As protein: CASSQGQGAVQPQHF.

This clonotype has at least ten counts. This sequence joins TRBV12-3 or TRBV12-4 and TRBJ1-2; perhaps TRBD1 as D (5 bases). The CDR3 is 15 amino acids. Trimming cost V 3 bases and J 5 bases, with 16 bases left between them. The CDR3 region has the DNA TGTGCCAGCAGTTTGGGTGCCGGGGGTTGGTATGGCTACACCTTC. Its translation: CASSLGAGGWYGYTF.

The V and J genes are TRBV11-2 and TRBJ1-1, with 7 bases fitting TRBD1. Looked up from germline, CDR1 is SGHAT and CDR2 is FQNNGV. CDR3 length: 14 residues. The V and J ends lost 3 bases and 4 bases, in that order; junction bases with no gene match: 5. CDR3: CASSFGQVGTEAFF. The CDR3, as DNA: TGTGCCAGCAGCTTTGGACAGGTAGGCACTGAAGCTTTCTTT.

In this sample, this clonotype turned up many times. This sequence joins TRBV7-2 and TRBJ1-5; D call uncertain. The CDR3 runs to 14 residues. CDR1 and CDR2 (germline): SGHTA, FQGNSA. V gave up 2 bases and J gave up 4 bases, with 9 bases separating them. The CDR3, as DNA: TGTGCCAGCAGCTTACGAGCAGTTAATCAGCCCCAGCATTTT. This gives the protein CASSLRAVNQPQHF.

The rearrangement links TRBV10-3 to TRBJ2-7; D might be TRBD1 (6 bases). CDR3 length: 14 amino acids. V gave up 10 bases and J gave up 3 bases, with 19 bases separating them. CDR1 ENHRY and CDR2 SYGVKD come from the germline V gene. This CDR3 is CATGQRPYYYEQYF. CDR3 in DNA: TGTGCCACTGGACAGCGCCCTTACTACTACGAGCAGTACTTC.

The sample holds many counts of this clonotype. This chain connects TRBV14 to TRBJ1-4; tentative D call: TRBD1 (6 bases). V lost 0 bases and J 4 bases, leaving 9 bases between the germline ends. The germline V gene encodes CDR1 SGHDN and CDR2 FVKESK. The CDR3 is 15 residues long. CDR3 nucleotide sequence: TGTGCCAGCAGCCAAGAGGGGGGCAGTAATGAAAAACTGTTTTTT. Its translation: CASSQEGGSNEKLFF.

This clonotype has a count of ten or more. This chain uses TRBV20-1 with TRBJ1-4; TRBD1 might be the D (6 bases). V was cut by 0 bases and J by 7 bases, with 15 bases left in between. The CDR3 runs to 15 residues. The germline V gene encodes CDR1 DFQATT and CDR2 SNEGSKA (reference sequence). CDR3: CSARDSRGPGEKLFF. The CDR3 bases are TGCAGTGCTAGAGATTCGCGGGGGCCAGGTGAAAAACTGTTTTTT.

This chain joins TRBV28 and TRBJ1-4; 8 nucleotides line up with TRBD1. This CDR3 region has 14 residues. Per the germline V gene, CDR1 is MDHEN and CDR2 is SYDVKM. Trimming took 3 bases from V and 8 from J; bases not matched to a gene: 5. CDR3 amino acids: CASSFRTGREKLFF. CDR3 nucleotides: TGTGCCAGCAGTTTTAGGACAGGGAGAGAAAAACTGTTTTTT.

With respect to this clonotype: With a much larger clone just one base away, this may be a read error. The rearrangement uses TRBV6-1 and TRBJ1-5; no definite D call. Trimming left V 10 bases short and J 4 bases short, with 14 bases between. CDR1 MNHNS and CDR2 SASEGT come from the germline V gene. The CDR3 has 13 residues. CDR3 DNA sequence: TGTGCCAACAGCATACTAGCAAATCAGCCCCAGCATTTT. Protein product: CANSILANQPQHF.

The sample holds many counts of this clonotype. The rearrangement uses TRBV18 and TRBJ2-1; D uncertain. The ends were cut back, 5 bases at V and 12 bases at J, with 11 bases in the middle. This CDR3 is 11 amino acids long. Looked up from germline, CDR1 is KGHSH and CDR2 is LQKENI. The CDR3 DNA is TGTGCCAGCTCAACTGATGGTGCGCAGTTCTTC. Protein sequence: CASSTDGAQFF.

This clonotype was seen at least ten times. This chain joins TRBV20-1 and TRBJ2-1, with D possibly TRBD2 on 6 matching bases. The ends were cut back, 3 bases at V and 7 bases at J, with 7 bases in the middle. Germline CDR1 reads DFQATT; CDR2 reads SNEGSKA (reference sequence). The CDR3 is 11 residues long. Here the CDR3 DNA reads TGCAGTGCTAGCGGGGGAAATGAGCAGTTCTTC. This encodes CSASGGNEQFF.

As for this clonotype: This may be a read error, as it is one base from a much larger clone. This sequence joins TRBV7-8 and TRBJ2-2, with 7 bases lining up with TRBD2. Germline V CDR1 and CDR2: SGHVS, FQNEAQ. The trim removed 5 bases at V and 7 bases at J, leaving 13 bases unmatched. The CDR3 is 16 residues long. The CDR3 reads CASSRTSSTAIGELFF. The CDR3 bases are TGTGCCAGCAGCCGGACTAGTAGTACGGCCATCGGGGAGCTGTTTTTT.

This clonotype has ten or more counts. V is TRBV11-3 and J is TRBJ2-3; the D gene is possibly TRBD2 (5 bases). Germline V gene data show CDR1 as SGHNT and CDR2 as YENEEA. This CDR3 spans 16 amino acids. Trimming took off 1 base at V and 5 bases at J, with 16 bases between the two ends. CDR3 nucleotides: TGTGCCAGCAGCTTAGGTGGCGTCAGTCGGGGAGATACGCAGTATTTT. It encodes CASSLGGVSRGDTQYF. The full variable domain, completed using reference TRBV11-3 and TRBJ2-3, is EAGVVQSPRYKIIEKKQPVAFWCNPISGHNTLYWYLQNLGQGPELLIRYENEEAVDDSQLPKDRFSAERLKGVDSTLKIQPAELGDSAVYLCASSLGGVSRGDTQYFGPGTRLTVL.

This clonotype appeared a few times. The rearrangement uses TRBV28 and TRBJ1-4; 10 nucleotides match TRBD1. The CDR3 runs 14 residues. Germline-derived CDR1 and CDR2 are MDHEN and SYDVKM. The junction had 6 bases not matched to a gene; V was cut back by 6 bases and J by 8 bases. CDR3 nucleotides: TGTGCCAGCAGGAAGACAGGGGGCATCGAAAAACTGTTTTTT. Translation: CASRKTGGIEKLFF.

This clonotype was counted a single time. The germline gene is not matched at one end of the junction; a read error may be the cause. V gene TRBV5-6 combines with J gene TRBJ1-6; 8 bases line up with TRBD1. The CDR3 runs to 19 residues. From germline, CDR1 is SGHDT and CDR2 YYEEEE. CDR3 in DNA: TGTGCCAGCAGCTTGGCAATCGCATCGGGCAGGGGGCATAATTCGCCCCTCCACTTT. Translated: CASSLAIASGRGHNSPLHF.

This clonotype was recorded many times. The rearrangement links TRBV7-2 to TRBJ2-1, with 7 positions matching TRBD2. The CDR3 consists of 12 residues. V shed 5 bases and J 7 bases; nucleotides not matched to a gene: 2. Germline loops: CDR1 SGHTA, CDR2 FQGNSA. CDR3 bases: TGTGCCAGCAGCCAAGCGGGGAATGAGCAGTTCTTC. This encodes CASSQAGNEQFF.

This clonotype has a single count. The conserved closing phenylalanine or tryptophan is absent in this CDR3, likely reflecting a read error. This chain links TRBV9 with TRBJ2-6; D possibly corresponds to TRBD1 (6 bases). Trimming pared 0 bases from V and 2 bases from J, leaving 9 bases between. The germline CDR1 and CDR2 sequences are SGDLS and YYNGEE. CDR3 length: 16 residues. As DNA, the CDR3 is TGTGCCAGCAGCGTAGTGGCAGGGGCTGGGGCCAACGTCCTGACTGTC. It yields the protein CASSVVAGAGANVLTV.